The clone carrying this TCR beta chain was recorded a few times. As yet, its antigen is unknown. The data belong to a study of T-cell memory formation after mild COVID-19. Study summary: Largely donor-specific sequence clusters came from two donors.

This CDR3 comprises 14 residues. Germline V gives CDR1 SNHLY, CDR2 FYNNEI. The ends lost 6 bases at V and 2 bases at J; junction bases unmatched: 7. TCRdb passed the 5' RACE reads through MiXCR, listing each CDR3 protein once. The sample yields 550,000 to 700,000 distinct CDR3 sequences, more than 15% seen once. General study points: Contracting clones from day 15 to 85 had balanced CD4/CD8; later expanders favoured CD4+.

The sample comprised PBMCs or a T cell subset sorted from them (not recorded which). The J gene is TRBJ2-7, the V gene TRBV2; 7 bases map to TRBD1. The sequence was collected from an adult woman who had mild COVID-19 (a few samples of this study predate the infection). Cell type and time point are not known. The CDR3 reads CASRDWDSTYEQYF. The CDR3 DNA reads as TGTGCCAGCAGGGACTGGGACAGTACCTACGAGCAGTACTTC.